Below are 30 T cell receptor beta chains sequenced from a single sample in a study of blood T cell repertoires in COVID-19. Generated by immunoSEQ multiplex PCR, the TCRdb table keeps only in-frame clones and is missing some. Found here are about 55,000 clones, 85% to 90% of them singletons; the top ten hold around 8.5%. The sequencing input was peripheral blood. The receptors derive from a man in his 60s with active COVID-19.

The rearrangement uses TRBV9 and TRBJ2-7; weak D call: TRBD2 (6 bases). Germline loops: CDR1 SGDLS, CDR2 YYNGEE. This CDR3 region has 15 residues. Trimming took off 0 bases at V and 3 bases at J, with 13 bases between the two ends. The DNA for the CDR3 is TGTGCCAGCAGCGTAGGGGCGGGGCAGATCTACGAGCAGTACTTC. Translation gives CASSVGAGQIYEQYF.

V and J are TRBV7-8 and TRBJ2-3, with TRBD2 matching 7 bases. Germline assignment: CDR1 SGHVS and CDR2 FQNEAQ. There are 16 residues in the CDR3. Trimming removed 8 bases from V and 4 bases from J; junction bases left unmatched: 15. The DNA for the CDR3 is TGTGCCAGCGGAATGAAGACGGGAGGCGGTGCAGATACGCAGTATTTT. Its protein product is CASGMKTGGGADTQYF.

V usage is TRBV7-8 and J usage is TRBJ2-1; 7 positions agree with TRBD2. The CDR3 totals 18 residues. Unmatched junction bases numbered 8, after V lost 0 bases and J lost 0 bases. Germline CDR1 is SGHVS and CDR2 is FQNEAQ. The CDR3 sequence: CASSLAGLAVSSYNEQFF. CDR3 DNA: TGTGCCAGCAGCTTAGCCGGGCTAGCGGTAAGCTCCTACAATGAGCAGTTCTTC.

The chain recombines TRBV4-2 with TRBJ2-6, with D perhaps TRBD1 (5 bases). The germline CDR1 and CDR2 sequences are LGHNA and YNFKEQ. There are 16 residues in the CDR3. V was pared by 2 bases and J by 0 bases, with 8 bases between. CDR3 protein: CASSQTQASGANVLTF. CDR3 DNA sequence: TGTGCCAGCAGCCAAACACAGGCCTCTGGGGCCAACGTCCTGACTTTC.

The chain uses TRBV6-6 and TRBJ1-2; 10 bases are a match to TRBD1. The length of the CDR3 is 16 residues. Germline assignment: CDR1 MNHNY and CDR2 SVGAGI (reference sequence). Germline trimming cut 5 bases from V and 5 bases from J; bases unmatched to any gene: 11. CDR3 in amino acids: CASSPRTGQGFYGYTF. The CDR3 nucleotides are TGTGCCAGCAGTCCTAGAACGGGACAGGGGTTTTATGGCTACACCTTC.

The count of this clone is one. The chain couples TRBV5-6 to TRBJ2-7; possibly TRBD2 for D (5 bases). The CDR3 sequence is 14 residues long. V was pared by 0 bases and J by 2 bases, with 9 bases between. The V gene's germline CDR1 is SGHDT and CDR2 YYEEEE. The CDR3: CASSLGLSPYEQYF. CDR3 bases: TGTGCCAGCAGCTTGGGACTATCCCCCTACGAGCAGTACTTC.

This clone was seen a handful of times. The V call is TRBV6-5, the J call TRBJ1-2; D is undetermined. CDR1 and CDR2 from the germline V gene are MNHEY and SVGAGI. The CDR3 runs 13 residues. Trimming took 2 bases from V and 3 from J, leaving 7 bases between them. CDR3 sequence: CASSYDGHYGYTF. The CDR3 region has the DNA TGTGCCAGCAGTTACGATGGGCACTATGGCTACACCTTC.

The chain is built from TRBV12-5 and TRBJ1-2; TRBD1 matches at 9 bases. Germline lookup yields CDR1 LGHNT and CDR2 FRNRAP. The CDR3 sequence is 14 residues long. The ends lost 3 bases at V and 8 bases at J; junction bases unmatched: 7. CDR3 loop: CASGFAQGARGYTF. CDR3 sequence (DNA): TGTGCTAGTGGTTTTGCACAGGGGGCGCGAGGCTACACCTTC.

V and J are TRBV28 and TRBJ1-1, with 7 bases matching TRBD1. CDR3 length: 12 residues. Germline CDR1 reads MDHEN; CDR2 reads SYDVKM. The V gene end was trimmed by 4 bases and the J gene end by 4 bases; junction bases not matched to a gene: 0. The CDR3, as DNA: TGTGCCAGCAGTTGGACAGGCACTGAAGCTTTCTTT. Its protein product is CASSWTGTEAFF. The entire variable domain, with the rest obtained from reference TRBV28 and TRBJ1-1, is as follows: DVKVTQSSRYLVKRTGEKVFLECVQDMDHENMFWYRQDPGLGLRLIYFSYDVKMKEKGDIPEGYSVSREKKERFSLILESASTNQTSMYLCASSWTGTEAFFGQGTRLTVV.

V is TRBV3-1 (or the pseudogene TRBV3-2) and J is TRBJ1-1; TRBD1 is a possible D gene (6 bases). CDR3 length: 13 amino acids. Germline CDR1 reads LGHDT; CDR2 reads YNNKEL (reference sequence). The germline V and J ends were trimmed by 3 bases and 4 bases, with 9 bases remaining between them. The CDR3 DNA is TGTGCCAGCAGCCAGTCGGACAGCACTGAAGCTTTCTTT. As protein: CASSQSDSTEAFF.

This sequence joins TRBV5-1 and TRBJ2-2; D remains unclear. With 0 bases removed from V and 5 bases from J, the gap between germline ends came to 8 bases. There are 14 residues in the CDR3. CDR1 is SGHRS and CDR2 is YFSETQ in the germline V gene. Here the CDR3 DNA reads TGCGCCAGCAGCTTGGTCCCAGGAACCGGGGAGCTGTTTTTT. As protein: CASSLVPGTGELFF.

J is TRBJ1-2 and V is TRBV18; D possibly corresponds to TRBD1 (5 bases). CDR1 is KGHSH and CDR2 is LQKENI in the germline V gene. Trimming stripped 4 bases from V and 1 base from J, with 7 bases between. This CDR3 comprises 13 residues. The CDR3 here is CASSLQDNYGYTF. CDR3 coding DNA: TGTGCCAGCTCACTACAGGATAACTATGGCTACACCTTC.

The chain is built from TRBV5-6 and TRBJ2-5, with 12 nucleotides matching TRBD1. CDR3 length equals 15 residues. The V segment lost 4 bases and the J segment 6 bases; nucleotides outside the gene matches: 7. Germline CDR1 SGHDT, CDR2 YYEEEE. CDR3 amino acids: CASSDGTGGVKTQYF. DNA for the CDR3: TGTGCCAGCAGCGACGGGACAGGGGGCGTAAAGACCCAGTACTTC.

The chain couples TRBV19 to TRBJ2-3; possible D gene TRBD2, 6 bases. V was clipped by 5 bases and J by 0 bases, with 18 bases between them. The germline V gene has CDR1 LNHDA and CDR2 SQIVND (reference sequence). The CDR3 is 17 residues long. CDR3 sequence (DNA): TGTGCCAGTAGTCGTCAGGGCCTAGCGTTGAGCACAGATACGCAGTATTTT. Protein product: CASSRQGLALSTDTQYF. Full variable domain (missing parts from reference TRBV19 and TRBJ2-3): DGGITQSPKYLFRKEGQNVTLSCEQNLNHDAMYWYRQDPGQGLRLIYYSQIVNDFQKGDIAEGYSVSREKKESFPLTVTSAQKNPTAFYLCASSRQGLALSTDTQYFGPGTRLTVL.

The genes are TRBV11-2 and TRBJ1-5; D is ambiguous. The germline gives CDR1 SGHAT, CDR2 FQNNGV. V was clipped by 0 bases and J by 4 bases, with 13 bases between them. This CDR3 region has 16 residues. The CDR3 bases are TGTGCCAGCAGCTTAGATGAGAGACTGGCGAATCAGCCCCAGCATTTT. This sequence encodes CASSLDERLANQPQHF.

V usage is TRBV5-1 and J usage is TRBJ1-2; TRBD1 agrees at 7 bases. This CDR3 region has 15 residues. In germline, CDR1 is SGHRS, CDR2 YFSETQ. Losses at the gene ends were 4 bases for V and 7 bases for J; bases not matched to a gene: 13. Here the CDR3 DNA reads TGCGCCAGCAGCGACACGACAGGGCACCCGGGTGGCTACACCTTC. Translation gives CASSDTTGHPGGYTF.

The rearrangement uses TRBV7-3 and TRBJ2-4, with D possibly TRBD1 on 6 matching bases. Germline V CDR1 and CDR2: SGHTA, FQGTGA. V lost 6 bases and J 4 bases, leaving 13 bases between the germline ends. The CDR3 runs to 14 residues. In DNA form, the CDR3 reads TGTGCCAGCAGATTCCGACAGGTTAAAAACATTCAGTACTTC. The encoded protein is CASRFRQVKNIQYF. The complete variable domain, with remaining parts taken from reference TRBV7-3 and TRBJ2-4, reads GAGVSQTPSNKVTEKGKYVELRCDPISGHTALYWYRQSLGQGPEFLIYFQGTGAADDSGLPNDRFFAVRPEGSVSTLKIQRTERGDSAVYLCASRFRQVKNIQYFGAGTRLSVL.

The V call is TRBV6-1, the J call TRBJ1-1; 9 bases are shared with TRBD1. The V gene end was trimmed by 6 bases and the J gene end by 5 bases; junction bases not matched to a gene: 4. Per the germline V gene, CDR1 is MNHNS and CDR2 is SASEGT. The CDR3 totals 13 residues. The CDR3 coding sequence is TGTGCCAGCAGCCGACAGGGGGGAACTGAAGCTTTCTTT. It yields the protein CASSRQGGTEAFF.

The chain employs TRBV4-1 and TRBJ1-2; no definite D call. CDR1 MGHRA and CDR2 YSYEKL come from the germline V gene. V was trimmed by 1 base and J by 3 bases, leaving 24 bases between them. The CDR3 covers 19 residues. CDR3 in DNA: TGCGCCAGCAGCCAAGTAGGTAACACTATATTCCTCCCACACTATGGCTACACCTTC. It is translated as CASSQVGNTIFLPHYGYTF.

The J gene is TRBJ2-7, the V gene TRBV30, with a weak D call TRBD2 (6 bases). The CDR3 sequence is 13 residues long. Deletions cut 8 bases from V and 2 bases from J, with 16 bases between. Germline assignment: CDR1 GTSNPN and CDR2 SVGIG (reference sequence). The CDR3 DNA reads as TGTGCCGTCGGAGGGTCCCCCCCCTACGAGCAGTACTTC. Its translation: CAVGGSPPYEQYF.

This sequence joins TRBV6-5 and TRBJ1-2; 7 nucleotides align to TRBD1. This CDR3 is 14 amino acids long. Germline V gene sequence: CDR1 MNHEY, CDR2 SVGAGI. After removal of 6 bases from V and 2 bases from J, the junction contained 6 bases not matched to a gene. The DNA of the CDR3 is TGTGCCAGCAGCGCAACAGGGGTAAACTATGGCTACACCTTC. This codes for CASSATGVNYGYTF.

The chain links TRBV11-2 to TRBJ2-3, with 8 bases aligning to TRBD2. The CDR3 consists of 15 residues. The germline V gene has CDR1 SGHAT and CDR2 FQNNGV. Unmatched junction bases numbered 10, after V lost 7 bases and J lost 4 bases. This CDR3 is CASTPNGRGADTQYF. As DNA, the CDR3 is TGTGCCAGCACTCCCAACGGGAGGGGAGCAGATACGCAGTATTTT. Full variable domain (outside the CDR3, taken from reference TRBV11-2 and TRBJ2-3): EAGVAQSPRYKIIEKRQSVAFWCNPISGHATLYWYQQILGQGPKLLIQFQNNGVVDDSQLPKDRFSAERLKGVDSTLKIQPAKLEDSAVYLCASTPNGRGADTQYFGPGTRLTVL.

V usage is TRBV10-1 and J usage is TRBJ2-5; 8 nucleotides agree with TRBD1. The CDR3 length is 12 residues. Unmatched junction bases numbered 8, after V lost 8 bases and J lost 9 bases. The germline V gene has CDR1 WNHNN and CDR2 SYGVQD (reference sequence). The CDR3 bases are TGCGCCAGCCGGGACAGGCCGCGGCCCCAGTACTTC. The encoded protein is CASRDRPRPQYF.

CDR3 protein: CASSPTLGNTIYF. Here the CDR3 DNA reads TGTGCCAGCAGCCCGACACTTGGAAACACCATATATTTT. This sequence joins TRBV11-2 and TRBJ1-3, with D unresolved. The CDR3 contains 13 residues. Between the trimmed V and J ends, which lost 5 bases and 3 bases, there was a span of 8 bases. CDR1 and CDR2 from the germline V gene are SGHAT and FQNNGV.

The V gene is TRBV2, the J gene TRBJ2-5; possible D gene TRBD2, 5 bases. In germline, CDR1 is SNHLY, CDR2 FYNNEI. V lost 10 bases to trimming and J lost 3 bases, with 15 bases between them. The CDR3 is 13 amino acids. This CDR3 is CAIDWGVEETQYF. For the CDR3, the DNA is TGTGCCATTGATTGGGGAGTTGAAGAGACCCAGTACTTC.

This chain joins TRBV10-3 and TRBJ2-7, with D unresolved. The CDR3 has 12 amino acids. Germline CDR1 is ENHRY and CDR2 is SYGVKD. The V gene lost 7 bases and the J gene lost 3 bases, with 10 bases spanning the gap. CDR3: CAITGDGYEQYF. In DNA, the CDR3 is TGTGCCATCACTGGAGACGGCTACGAGCAGTACTTC.

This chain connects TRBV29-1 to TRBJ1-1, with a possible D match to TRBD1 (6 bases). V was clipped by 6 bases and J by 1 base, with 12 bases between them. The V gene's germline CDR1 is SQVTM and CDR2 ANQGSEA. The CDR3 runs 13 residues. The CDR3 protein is CSVTIRGNTEAFF. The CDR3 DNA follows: TGCAGCGTGACGATCAGGGGGAACACTGAAGCTTTCTTT.

In DNA form, the CDR3 reads TGTGCCAGCAGCGCACCGGGACAGGGAGTTTCAGATACGCAGTATTTT. It encodes CASSAPGQGVSDTQYF. This chain connects TRBV9 to TRBJ2-3; TRBD1 aligns across 9 bases. The CDR3 spans 16 residues. The ends lost 3 bases at V and 4 bases at J; junction bases unmatched: 9. Germline V gives CDR1 SGDLS, CDR2 YYNGEE.

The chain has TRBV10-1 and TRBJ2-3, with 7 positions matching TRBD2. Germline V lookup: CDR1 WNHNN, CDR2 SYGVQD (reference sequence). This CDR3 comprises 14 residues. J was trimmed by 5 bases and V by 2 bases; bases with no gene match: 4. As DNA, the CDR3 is TGCGCCAGCAGTGAGGCCATAGCGGGAGATACGCAGTATTTT. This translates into CASSEAIAGDTQYF.

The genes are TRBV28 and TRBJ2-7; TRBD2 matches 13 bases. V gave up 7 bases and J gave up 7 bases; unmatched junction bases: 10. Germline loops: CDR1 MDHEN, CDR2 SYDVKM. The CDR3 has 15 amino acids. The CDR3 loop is CASIPRGGLAGEQYF. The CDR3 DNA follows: TGTGCCAGCATCCCTAGGGGGGGACTAGCGGGAGAGCAGTACTTC.